The entry below gives a single TCR beta chain sequence along with its context. Measured with immunoSEQ multiplex PCR; TCRdb has only the in-frame clones, and not every one. This sample yields roughly 660,000 clones, of which approximately 90% are seen a single time; over 0.008% belongs to the top ten. The CDR3 length is 14 residues. After removal of 6 bases from V and 1 base from J, the junction contained 8 bases not matched to a gene. Germline CDR1 is SQVTM and CDR2 is ANQGSEA. These data are taken from a study of shared T cell receptors in the human thymus. The same specimen was also included in a second study, on human thymus T cells. Per that study: Donation came from healthy Finnish infants having corrective surgery for congenital heart defects. Resections obtained during corrective heart surgery supplied the thymus tissue. Thymic and blood repertoires appeared to carry a bias in their V and J gene usage. Thymic TCR repertoires of unrelated people reportedly overlapped highly.

The sample comprised thymocytes. The chain recombines TRBV29-1 with TRBJ2-7; 8 nucleotides line up with TRBD1. The receptor was derived from a boy in the first two years of life with a congenital heart defect. The CDR3 sequence is CSVPTGQGSYEQYF. DNA for the CDR3: TGCAGCGTCCCTACCGGACAGGGTTCCTACGAGCAGTACTTC.